These 27 T cell receptor beta chains were sequenced from one sample in a study of graft-versus-host responses after intestinal transplantation. This table comes from immunoSEQ multiplex PCR, and its TCRdb copy is limited to in-frame clones, with some not included. This table has 99,000 or so clones, roughly 86% appearing once. The sample was PBMCs, taken 255 days after intestinal transplant. Receptors were obtained from a human patient who received an intestinal transplant, so some T cells may come from the graft donor.

The gene calls are TRBV5-1 and TRBJ2-3; D gene uncertain. Looked up from germline, CDR1 is SGHRS and CDR2 is YFSETQ. V was shortened by 0 bases and J by 2 bases, with 10 bases between the two germline ends. The CDR3 spans 15 residues. The DNA of the CDR3 is TGCGCCAGCAGCTTGGCCCAACCGAACACAGATACGCAGTATTTT. It translates to CASSLAQPNTDTQYF.

The chain has TRBV5-1 and TRBJ2-2, with D possibly TRBD1 on 6 matching bases. Per the germline V gene, CDR1 is SGHRS and CDR2 is YFSETQ. This CDR3 is built from 16 residues. Trimming stripped 0 bases from V and 4 bases from J, with 13 bases between. The CDR3 DNA reads TGCGCCAGCAGCTTGGCACAAGGACAGATCACCGGGGAGCTGTTTTTT. Translation: CASSLAQGQITGELFF. Drawing the rest from reference TRBV5-1 and TRBJ2-2, the complete variable domain is KAGVTQTPRYLIKTRGQQVTLSCSPISGHRSVSWYQQTPGQGLQFLFEYFSETQRNKGNFPGRFSGRQFSNSRSEMNVSTLELGDSALYLCASSLAQGQITGELFFGEGSRLTVL.

The chain recombines TRBV11-1 with TRBJ2-5; D possibly matches TRBD1 or TRBD2 (7 bases each). The germline gives CDR1 SGHAT, CDR2 FQDESV (reference sequence). V lost 5 bases and J 4 bases, leaving 17 bases between the germline ends. The CDR3 has 15 amino acids. CDR3 sequence (DNA): TGTGCCAGCAGCCCCCAGGGGGGGTGGACAGAGACCCAGTACTTC. Translating gives CASSPQGGWTETQYF.

V usage is TRBV28 and J usage is TRBJ2-5; tentative D call: TRBD1 (5 bases). Looked up from germline, CDR1 is MDHEN and CDR2 is SYDVKM. There are 14 residues in the CDR3. V lost 5 bases and J 5 bases, leaving 15 bases between the germline ends. Written as DNA, the CDR3 is TGTGCCAGCAGTCCCCATTCAGGGCCGGAGACCCAGTACTTC. Amino acids: CASSPHSGPETQYF. The full variable domain, in which reference TRBV28 and TRBJ2-5 provide the parts outside the CDR3, is DVKVTQSSRYLVKRTGEKVFLECVQDMDHENMFWYRQDPGLGLRLIYFSYDVKMKEKGDIPEGYSVSREKKERFSLILESASTNQTSMYLCASSPHSGPETQYFGPGTRLLVL.

This clone was detected only once. The chain links TRBV6-5 to TRBJ1-5; 8 bases agree with TRBD1. After removal of 5 bases from V and 4 bases from J, the junction contained 4 bases not matched to a gene. CDR3 size: 14 residues. The germline CDR1 and CDR2 sequences are MNHEY and SVGAGI. The chain's CDR3 is CASSRDRYNQPQHF. CDR3 DNA sequence: TGTGCCAGCAGTAGGGACAGGTATAATCAGCCCCAGCATTTT.

This rearrangement joins TRBV7-5 to TRBJ2-1; the table calls TRBD1, which could not be checked here. TRBV7-5 is designated a pseudogene. The CDR3 runs 13 residues. CDR3 in DNA: TGTGCCAGAACCGTTAAGGACAGTAATGAGCAGTTCTTC. This encodes CARTVKDSNEQFF.

The chain joins TRBV4-1 to TRBJ1-1, with a weak D call TRBD1 (5 bases). The CDR3 has 16 amino acids. Trimming left V 5 bases short and J 1 base short, with 17 bases between. CDR1 is MGHRA and CDR2 is YSYEKL in the germline V gene. CDR3 amino acids: CASSLTYWGGNTEAFF. The CDR3 region has the DNA TGCGCCAGCAGCTTAACGTATTGGGGGGGGAACACTGAAGCTTTCTTT.

The rearrangement joins TRBV27 to TRBJ2-1; TRBD1 matches at 7 bases. Germline V gives CDR1 MNHEY, CDR2 SMNVEV (reference sequence). This CDR3 is 12 amino acids long. J was trimmed by 10 bases and V by 4 bases; bases with no gene match: 4. The CDR3 DNA is TGTGCCAGCAGTTCCGACAGGGTCGAGCAGTTCTTC. Its translation: CASSSDRVEQFF.

This clone turned up a few times. The CDR3 here is CASSLAGNSPLHF. The CDR3 DNA follows: TGTGCCAGCAGTCTGGCAGGGAATTCACCCCTCCACTTT. The genes are TRBV6-5 and TRBJ1-6, with D possibly matching TRBD1 (5 bases). Trimming removed 5 bases at V and 7 bases at J, with 9 bases between. Germline CDR1 reads MNHEY; CDR2 reads SVGAGI. The CDR3 totals 13 residues.

The chain couples TRBV11-2 to TRBJ2-7; D not resolved. The germline V gene encodes CDR1 SGHAT and CDR2 FQNNGV. Deletions cut 10 bases from V and 4 bases from J, with 11 bases between. There are 11 residues in the CDR3. In DNA, the CDR3 is TGTGCCATCGGACGGATATACGAGCAGTACTTC. This codes for CAIGRIYEQYF.

This sequence joins TRBV6-5 and TRBJ2-3, with D maybe TRBD2 (6 bases). CDR1 is MNHEY, CDR2 SVGAGI, per germline. Trimming pared 5 bases from V and 4 bases from J, leaving 16 bases between. CDR3 length: 15 amino acids. In DNA form, the CDR3 reads TGTGCCAGCAGTACGGGACTCCCGGGCCCAGATACGCAGTATTTT. Protein: CASSTGLPGPDTQYF.

The chain couples TRBV30 to TRBJ2-2; TRBD2 matches at 8 bases. The V segment lost 7 bases and the J segment 3 bases; nucleotides outside the gene matches: 7. Germline lookup yields CDR1 GTSNPN and CDR2 SVGIG (reference sequence). CDR3 length equals 14 residues. CDR3 loop: CAYRRGGYTGELFF. CDR3 DNA: TGTGCCTACCGCCGGGGGGGATACACCGGGGAGCTGTTTTTT.

The chain employs TRBV5-1 and TRBJ1-6, with TRBD1 matching 9 bases. Germline trimming cut 1 base from V and 8 bases from J; bases unmatched to any gene: 4. The V gene's germline CDR1 is SGHRS and CDR2 YFSETQ. The CDR3 length is 15 residues. CDR3 loop: CASSLRQGGYSPLHF. The CDR3 coding sequence is TGCGCCAGCAGCTTGCGACAGGGGGGTTATTCACCCCTCCACTTT.

The DNA for the CDR3 is TGTGCCAGCACCACACGCCCGGGCGAGTTGTCGGATACGCAGTATTTT. Protein sequence: CASTTRPGELSDTQYF. This sequence joins TRBV7-9 and TRBJ2-3, with unresolved D. Germline values: CDR1 SEHNR, CDR2 FQNEAQ (reference sequence). CDR3 length: 16 residues. The germline V and J ends were trimmed by 7 bases and 6 bases, with 23 bases remaining between them.

The J gene is TRBJ1-2, the V gene TRBV7-2; the D is unclear. The CDR3 loop spans 13 amino acids. Trimming removed 1 base from V and 8 bases from J, with 11 bases in between. The germline V gene has CDR1 SGHTA and CDR2 FQGNSA. CDR3 region: CASSLGPGSGYTF. As DNA, the CDR3 is TGTGCCAGCAGCTTAGGGCCAGGAAGCGGCTACACCTTC.

V is TRBV18 and J is TRBJ2-7; 9 nucleotides line up with TRBD1. The V segment lost 6 bases and the J segment 0 bases; nucleotides outside the gene matches: 9. The CDR3 runs 16 residues. Germline V lookup: CDR1 KGHSH, CDR2 LQKENI. For the CDR3, the DNA is TGTGCCAGCTCGCCTTACACAGGGGGCGCCTCCTACGAGCAGTACTTC. Encoded protein: CASSPYTGGASYEQYF.

The chain has TRBV25-1 and TRBJ1-2; TRBD1 might be the D (6 bases). Germline CDR1 is MGHDK and CDR2 is SYGVNS. The CDR3 consists of 14 residues. V was pared by 5 bases and J by 4 bases, with 14 bases between. The CDR3 region has the DNA TGTGCCAGCAGTTTCTCGACAGGCCCCTATGGCTACACCTTC. Its protein product is CASSFSTGPYGYTF.

J is TRBJ2-7 and V is TRBV7-8; perhaps TRBD1 as D (6 bases). V was pared by 3 bases and J by 6 bases, with 30 bases between. CDR3 size: 19 residues. CDR1 and CDR2 (germline): SGHVS, FQNEAQ. This CDR3 reads CASSLGATGTNTQRREQYF. The DNA for the CDR3 is TGTGCCAGCAGCTTGGGGGCTACAGGAACCAATACCCAACGTCGCGAGCAGTACTTC.

The V call is TRBV6-4, the J call TRBJ1-2; a possible D gene is TRBD1 (5 bases). V was trimmed by 2 bases and J by 8 bases, leaving 18 bases between them. Germline V gives CDR1 MRHNA, CDR2 SNTAGT. The CDR3 has 15 amino acids. Here the CDR3 DNA reads TGTGCCAGCAGTGACGAGCCAGGGTTGATGAGCGGCTACACCTTC. This translates into CASSDEPGLMSGYTF.

In nucleotides, the CDR3 is TGTGCCAGCAGTGAATTGGGCAGAGGATACACCGGGGAGCTGTTTTTT. Amino acid sequence: CASSELGRGYTGELFF. V usage is TRBV2 and J usage is TRBJ2-2, with D unclear. The CDR3 is 16 residues long. Germline values: CDR1 SNHLY, CDR2 FYNNEI. Between the trimmed V and J ends, which lost 2 bases and 3 bases, there was a span of 13 bases.

The chain employs TRBV7-9 and TRBJ1-4; D is undetermined. The CDR3 is 11 amino acids. CDR1 and CDR2 (germline): SEHNR, FQNEAQ (reference sequence). The V end was cut by 4 bases, the J end by 7 bases, with 4 bases between. The CDR3 region has the DNA TGTGCCAGCAGCTGGGGTGAAAAACTGTTTTTT. Its protein is CASSWGEKLFF.

The rearrangement uses TRBV30 and TRBJ1-4; 7 bases fit TRBD1. The junction had 6 bases not matched to a gene; V was cut back by 1 base and J by 4 bases. There are 15 residues in the CDR3. In germline, CDR1 is GTSNPN, CDR2 SVGIG (reference sequence). The CDR3 protein is CAWSEPDRYNEKLFF. As DNA, the CDR3 is TGTGCCTGGAGTGAACCGGACAGGTATAATGAAAAACTGTTTTTT. Full variable domain (remainder filled in from reference TRBV30 and TRBJ1-4): SQTIHQWPATLVQPVGSPLSLECTVEGTSNPNLYWYRQAAGRGLQLLFYSVGIGQISSEVPQNLSASRPQDRQFILSSKKLLLSDSGFYLCAWSEPDRYNEKLFFGSGTQLSVL.

The rearrangement joins TRBV5-6 to TRBJ2-7, with 7 bases aligning to TRBD1. This CDR3 comprises 15 residues. Germline V gene data show CDR1 as SGHDT and CDR2 as YYEEEE. The J segment lost 2 bases and the V segment lost 2 bases, leaving 7 bases of the junction unmatched. DNA of the CDR3: TGTGCCAGCAGCTTCGGCAGGGGGTACCCCTACGAGCAGTACGTC. It translates to CASSFGRGYPYEQYV.

The chain couples TRBV28 to TRBJ2-5, with D possibly being TRBD2 (6 bases). This CDR3 region has 13 residues. V lost 2 bases and J lost 3, with 7 bases in between. In germline, CDR1 is MDHEN, CDR2 SYDVKM. The CDR3 DNA reads TGTGCCAGCAGTTTAAGGAGGGAAGAGACCCAGTACTTC. Its translation: CASSLRREETQYF.

The chain recombines TRBV29-1 with TRBJ1-1; perhaps TRBD1 as D (6 bases). The germline V and J ends were trimmed by 3 bases and 2 bases, with 10 bases remaining between them. Germline V CDR1 and CDR2: SQVTM, ANQGSEA. This CDR3 is built from 13 residues. Here the CDR3 reads CSVDRGGNTEAFF. CDR3 DNA sequence: TGCAGCGTTGACAGGGGAGGTAACACTGAAGCTTTCTTT.

The count of this clone is one. The J gene is TRBJ1-3, the V gene TRBV11-2; tentatively, D is TRBD1 (5 bases). The V end was cut by 4 bases, the J end by 5 bases, with 21 bases between. This CDR3 region has 17 residues. CDR1 is SGHAT and CDR2 is FQNNGV in the germline V gene. Here the CDR3 DNA reads TGTGCCAGCAGCTCCGGGAGGGGTTCGGATGGGCGAAACACCATATATTTT. Its translation: CASSSGRGSDGRNTIYF.

The rearrangement links TRBV5-3 to TRBJ2-7; 9 bases match TRBD1. Being an ORF, TRBV5-3 has a function that is uncertain. J lost 7 bases, V lost 5 bases, and 13 bases had no gene match. The CDR3 length is 15 residues. CDR3 region: CARSIVVTGGQEQYV. CDR3 nucleotides: TGTGCCAGAAGTATAGTAGTGACAGGGGGTCAAGAGCAGTACGTC.